The T cell receptor (beta chain) under discussion was sequenced for a study of T cells in narcolepsy. Study-level information: Donors had narcolepsy type 1 or type 2, or were healthy controls. Study observations and caveats: Autoreactive clone sequences were missing from some blood memory CD4+ repertoires. Reportedly, autoreactive clonotypes were serially detected in patients' blood but not controls'. Comparing one patient's CSF and blood CD4+ clonotypes highlighted HCRT- and TRIB2-specific autoreactive clonotypes.

With regard to this clone: Its cognate antigen is unknown.

Using immunoSEQ multiplex PCR, the repertoire was profiled, and TCRdb retains in-frame clones only, with some absent. The table lists 25,000 or so clones, 85% of them singletons. CDR3 length: 16 amino acids. From germline, CDR1 is MNHEY and CDR2 SMNVEV (reference sequence). Between the trimmed V and J ends, which lost 3 bases and 0 bases, there was a span of 15 bases. This TCR was sampled from a human donor in good health. The sequencing input was memory (CD45RA-) CD4+ T cells from blood. The rearrangement links TRBV27 to TRBJ2-7; D is uncertain. The CDR3 bases are TGTGCCAGCAGTTTGGTCAAGGCAGGATACTCCTACGAGCAGTACTTC. Protein sequence: CASSLVKAGYSYEQYF.